This T cell receptor (beta chain) derives from a study of untreated major depressive disorder (dated by TCRdb to 2016 to 2019). With regard to the full study: In this cross-sectional case-control comparison, antidepressant-free major depressive disorder patients and individually matched non-depressed controls were compared on T cell phenotype and TCR repertoire. The sequencing was a follow-up to the differences in Vbeta 5.1, Vbeta 11 and Vbeta 22 usage that flow cytometry had picked up across the whole cohort.

The Qiagen DNeasy Blood and Tissue Kit was used to extract total genomic DNA from the purified CD4+ T cells. Amplification and sequencing of the TCRbeta CDR3 region, as defined according to IMGT, were carried out with immunoSEQ immunosequencing protocols. Per the original workflow: The immunoSEQ service preprocessed the raw sequence data to correct PCR and sequencing errors. The sequence data were imported into the immunoSEQ Analyzer and were further analyzed using VDJtools v1.0.7. The paired Wilcoxon signed-rank test was applied to assess differences between patients and controls. The clones in this table, taken by TCRdb from immuneACCESS, are in-frame only. Not every clone is retained; where verified, under half of the shortfall comes from an unresolved V gene, and the cause of the rest is unknown. V and J calls and clone size are those listed in that table; D and trimming were worked out from the DNA. Counted in this sample were more than 10,000 clones; about 90% of them appeared once. In total, the top ten clones hold 0.75% to 0.9% of the sample.

The research as a whole found: In every sequenced subject, all of the top five TRBV05-01 clones were private clones. For the sequencing comparisons, one-tailed planned tests were applied to only three Vbeta families that had been selected in advance. In the sequencing data, TRBV25-01 and TRBV02-01 usage matched the flow-cytometry pattern without reaching statistical significance. Because of the strict matching and exclusion criteria, the study sample was comparatively small, which limits how generalizable the findings are. Higher TRBV05-01 (Vbeta 5.1) usage among CD4+ T cells of depressed patients compared with controls was confirmed by sequencing, with p = 0.040 in a one-tailed test.

With respect to this clone: Its binding antigen is unknown. Base qualities are missing; no much larger clone stands one base away.

Every depressed patient was matched in pairs with a non-depressed control on sex, age, current smoking status and body mass index. European descent was reported for all participants. Patients were diagnosed with major depressive disorder by DSM-IV criteria and had a Hamilton Rating Scale for Depression score of 18 or higher. Before enrollment, patients had taken no psychiatric medication, antidepressants included, for at least 8 weeks. Among patients, depression severity was moderate to severe. Major medical conditions, Axis I/II comorbidities, regular medication or illicit drug use, and drinking over 100 g alcohol a week were all grounds for excluding any participant. About 31 ml of peripheral blood was drawn into EDTA tubes from each participant. Using the BD IMag Human CD4 T Lymphocyte Enrichment Set, CD4+ T cells were purified from thawed PBMCs via magnetic negative selection. A purity of about 95% was typically achieved with the CD4+ enrichment method, as confirmed by flow cytometry. TCRbeta sequencing was performed on a subgroup of five case-control pairs selected blind to chemokine receptor expression and flow-cytometric repertoire skewing results. All blood samples were collected in the morning at 8:00 a.m., and PBMCs were isolated by Ficoll-Hypaque gradient centrifugation. PBMCs were cryopreserved by gradual cooling to -80 degrees C and were kept in liquid nitrogen until assay.

For CDR1 and CDR2, the germline V gene lists SNHLY and FYNNEI. The CDR3 holds 15 amino acids from the cysteine to the phenylalanine. Only CDR3 DNA remains: 45 bases, in frame from the first base. V lost 6 bases and J lost 0 bases; the stretch between them is 14 bases long. Here the chain combines TRBV2 and TRBJ1-2; TRBD1 is perhaps the D gene, given 5 matching bases. The origin of this receptor is a man aged 30 to 45 with major depressive disorder. Sequenced material: CD4+ T cells from PBMCs. The DNA sequence follows: TGTGCCAGCAGATCCGGAGGGACTTCTAACTATGGCTACACCTTC. Protein translation: CASRSGGTSNYGYTF.